Detailed here is one TCR beta chain. Germline V gene lookup returns CDR1 SQVTM and CDR2 ANQGSEA. V lost 8 bases and J lost 5, with 16 bases in between. This CDR3 has 12 residues. The authors loaded 200 ng DNA, 30,000 to 35,000 T cell genomes, into sorted-subset replicate PCRs. Data came from immunoSEQ multiplex PCR; TCRdb stores just in-frame clones and leaves some out. The table has about 1.1 million clones, around 77% seen once. This sample was included in a study of shared clonotypes between healthy human individuals. About the research overall: Three plates were used per donor for CD4 naive, three for CD4 memory, two for CD8 naive and one for CD8 memory.

The chain joins TRBV29-1 to TRBJ2-7, with D perhaps being TRBD1 or TRBD2 (6 bases each). This clonotype originated in a man aged 18 to 30 in good health. Some clones in this sample may be carry-over from other donors' samples. Sequenced: memory CD4+ T cells from PBMCs. Subset denoted: CD45RA-negative fraction. The CDR3 spells CSSRGGRHEQYF. The CDR3 nucleotides are TGCAGCTCCCGTGGGGGGCGGCACGAGCAGTACTTC.